This entry lists 12 T cell receptor beta chains sequenced from one sample in a study of CD8+ T cells in alopecia areata. Sequencing templates came from extracted RNA that was reverse transcribed into cDNA. Method: immunoSEQ multiplex PCR; TCRdb's copy keeps in-frame clones and lacks some. The data contain some 210,000 clones, 50% to 70% of them singletons. Here the sequenced sample was CD4+ T cells sorted from blood, taken at week 0. These receptors were obtained from a human donor with alopecia areata.

The rearrangement joins TRBV7-2 to TRBJ1-1; D is ambiguous. The CDR3 loop spans 13 amino acids. V was cut by 2 bases and J by 0 bases, with 4 bases left in between. Germline CDR1 is SGHTA and CDR2 is FQGNSA. The CDR3 region is CASSLTMNTEAFF. In DNA, the CDR3 is TGTGCCAGCAGCTTAACCATGAACACTGAAGCTTTCTTT. Based on the CDR3 plus reference TRBV7-2 and TRBJ1-1, the full variable domain is GAGVSQSPSNKVTEKGKDVELRCDPISGHTALYWYRQSLGQGLEFLIYFQGNSAPDKSGLPSDRFSAERTGGSVSTLTIQRTQQEDSAVYLCASSLTMNTEAFFGQGTRLTVV.

This clone was picked up a small number of times. The junction departs from germline at one end; a sequencing error may be responsible. The gene calls are TRBV10-3 and TRBJ1-5; possibly TRBD1 for D (5 bases). This CDR3 is 15 amino acids long. The germline gives CDR1 ENHRY, CDR2 SYGVKD. CDR3 DNA: TGTGCCAGCAGTAACTACCTACAGGGCAATCAGCCCCAGCATTTT. It codes for CASSNYLQGNQPQHF.

In regard to this clone: Other nucleotide sequences from this sample produce the same CDR3. The chain employs TRBV29-1 and TRBJ1-2; D ambiguous. The ends were cut back, 4 bases at V and 8 bases at J, with 2 bases in the middle. The length of the CDR3 is 8 residues. From germline, CDR1 is SQVTM and CDR2 ANQGSEA. CDR3 nucleotides: TGCAGCGTTGGAGGCTACACCTTC. Translated: CSVGGYTF.

The V call is TRBV6-1, the J call TRBJ1-1, with D perhaps matching TRBD1 (5 bases). Between the trimmed V and J ends, which lost 6 bases and 1 base, there was a span of 9 bases. The CDR3 runs to 13 residues. Per the germline V gene, CDR1 is MNHNS and CDR2 is SASEGT. CDR3 in amino acids: CASRTDKNTEAFF. The CDR3 coding sequence is TGTGCCAGCAGGACGGACAAGAACACTGAAGCTTTCTTT.

The rearrangement uses TRBV6-5 and TRBJ1-1; TRBD1 matches at 7 bases. The CDR3 runs 14 residues. Looked up from germline, CDR1 is MNHEY and CDR2 is SVGAGI. V shed 1 base and J 1 base; nucleotides not matched to a gene: 0. The CDR3: CASSYWTGNTEAFF. The CDR3 DNA is TGTGCCAGCAGTTACTGGACAGGGAACACTGAAGCTTTCTTT.

CDR3 sequence reads: CASSPTVYNEQFF. Here the CDR3 DNA reads TGTGCCAGCTCACCGACAGTATACAATGAGCAGTTCTTC. V usage is TRBV18 and J usage is TRBJ2-1; D possibly corresponds to TRBD1 (5 bases). The CDR3 runs 13 residues. Germline V gives CDR1 KGHSH, CDR2 LQKENI. The V gene lost 3 bases and the J gene lost 4 bases, with 7 bases spanning the gap. Full variable domain (remainder filled in from reference TRBV18 and TRBJ2-1): NAGVMQNPRHLVRRRGQEARLRCSPMKGHSHVYWYRQLPEEGLKFMVYLQKENIIDESGMPKERFSAEFPKEGPSILRIQQVVRGDSAAYFCASSPTVYNEQFFGPGTRLTVL.

This clone was recorded a few times. This sequence joins TRBV29-1 and TRBJ2-7, with D tentatively TRBD2 (5 bases). Trimming shortened V by 7 bases and J by 2 bases, and 15 bases separated the two germline ends. The CDR3 extends over 13 amino acids. The germline CDR1 and CDR2 sequences are SQVTM and ANQGSEA. The CDR3 bases are TGCAGCGCTGGCGGGCGGGCCACCTACGAGCAGTACTTC. This encodes CSAGGRATYEQYF.

The genes are TRBV4-1 and TRBJ2-3; tentatively, D is TRBD1 (5 bases). CDR3 length equals 13 residues. CDR1 MGHRA and CDR2 YSYEKL come from the germline V gene. V was pared by 7 bases and J by 12 bases, with 20 bases between. The CDR3, as DNA: TGCGCCAGCACCCCAACCGTGCAGGGCGTACAGTATTTT. It yields the protein CASTPTVQGVQYF.

The CDR3 spells CAWDSFGTEAFF. In nucleotides, the CDR3 is TGTGCCTGGGACTCATTTGGGACTGAAGCTTTCTTT. The chain joins TRBV30 to TRBJ1-1; no clear D gene. Trimming took off 5 bases at V and 5 bases at J, with 12 bases between the two ends. The CDR3 totals 12 residues. In germline, CDR1 is GTSNPN, CDR2 SVGIG (reference sequence).

Remarks on this clone: Its ends do not fully match the called genes, so a read error is possible. The DNA for the CDR3 is TGTGCCAGCAGCACACCGCACTTC. This translates into CASSTPHF. The chain uses TRBV9 and TRBJ2-7; D not resolved. Germline CDR1 SGDLS, CDR2 YYNGEE. CDR3 length equals 8 residues.

V gene TRBV6-5 combines with J gene TRBJ1-2, with D unresolved. Germline V CDR1 and CDR2: MNHEY, SVGAGI. Trimming stripped 8 bases from V and 7 bases from J, with 23 bases between. CDR3 size: 15 residues. CDR3 protein: CASWEGSTAQRGYTF. The CDR3 nucleotides are TGTGCCAGCTGGGAGGGCTCAACCGCTCAACGTGGCTACACCTTC.

This clone was detected a few times. V is TRBV6-1 and J is TRBJ2-7; TRBD1 aligns across 9 bases. The CDR3 runs 15 residues. Losses at the gene ends were 5 bases for V and 5 bases for J; bases not matched to a gene: 10. Germline V gene data show CDR1 as MNHNS and CDR2 as SASEGT. This CDR3 reads CASSKLQDRGHEQYF. The CDR3 bases are TGTGCCAGCAGTAAACTACAGGACAGGGGCCACGAGCAGTACTTC.